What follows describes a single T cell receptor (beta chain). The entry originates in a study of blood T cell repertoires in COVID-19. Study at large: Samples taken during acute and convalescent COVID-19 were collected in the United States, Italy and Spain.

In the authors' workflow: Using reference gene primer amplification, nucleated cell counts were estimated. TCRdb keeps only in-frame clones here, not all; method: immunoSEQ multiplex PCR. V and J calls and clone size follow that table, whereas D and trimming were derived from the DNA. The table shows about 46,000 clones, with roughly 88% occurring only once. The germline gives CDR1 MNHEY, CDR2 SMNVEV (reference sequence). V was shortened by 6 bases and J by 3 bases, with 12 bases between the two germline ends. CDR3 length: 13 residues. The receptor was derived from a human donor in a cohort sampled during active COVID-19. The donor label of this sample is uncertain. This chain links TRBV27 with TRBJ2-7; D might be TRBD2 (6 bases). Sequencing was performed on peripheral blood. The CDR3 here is CASSRGRRYEQYF. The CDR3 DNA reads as TGTGCCAGCAGCCGAGGGAGGCGCTACGAGCAGTACTTC.